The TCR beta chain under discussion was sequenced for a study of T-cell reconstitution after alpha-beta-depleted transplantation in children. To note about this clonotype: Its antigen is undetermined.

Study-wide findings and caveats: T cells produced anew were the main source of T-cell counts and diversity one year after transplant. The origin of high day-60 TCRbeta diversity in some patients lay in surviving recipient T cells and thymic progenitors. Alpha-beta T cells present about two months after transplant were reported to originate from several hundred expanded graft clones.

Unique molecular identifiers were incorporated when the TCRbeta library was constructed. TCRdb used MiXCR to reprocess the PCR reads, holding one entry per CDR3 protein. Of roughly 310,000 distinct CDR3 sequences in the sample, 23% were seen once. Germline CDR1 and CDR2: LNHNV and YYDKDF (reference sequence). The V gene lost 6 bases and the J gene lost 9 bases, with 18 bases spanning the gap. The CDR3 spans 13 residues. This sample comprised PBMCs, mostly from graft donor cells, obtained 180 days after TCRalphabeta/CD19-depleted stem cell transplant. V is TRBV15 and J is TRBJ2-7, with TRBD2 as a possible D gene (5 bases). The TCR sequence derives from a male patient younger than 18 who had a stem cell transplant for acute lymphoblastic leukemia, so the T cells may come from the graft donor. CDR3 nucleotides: TGTGCCACCAGGGAGATAGCGTTTGGAAGGCAGTACTTC. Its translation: CATREIAFGRQYF.